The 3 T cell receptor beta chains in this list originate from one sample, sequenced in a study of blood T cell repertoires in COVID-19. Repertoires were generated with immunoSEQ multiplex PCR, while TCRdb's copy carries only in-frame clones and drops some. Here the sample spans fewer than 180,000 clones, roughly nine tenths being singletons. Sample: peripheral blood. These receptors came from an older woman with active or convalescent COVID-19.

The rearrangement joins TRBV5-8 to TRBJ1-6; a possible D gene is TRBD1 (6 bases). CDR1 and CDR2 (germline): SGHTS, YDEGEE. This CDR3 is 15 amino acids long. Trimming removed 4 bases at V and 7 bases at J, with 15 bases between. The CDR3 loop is CASSATLTGNSPLHF. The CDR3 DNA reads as TGTGCCAGCAGCGCTACCCTAACAGGGAATTCACCCCTCCACTTT. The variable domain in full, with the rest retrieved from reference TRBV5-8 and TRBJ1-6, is EAGVTQSPTHLIKTRGQQATLRCSPISGHTSVYWYQQALGLGLQFLLWYDEGEERNRGNFPPRFSGRQFPNYSSELNVNALELEDSALYLCASSATLTGNSPLHFGNGTRLTVT.

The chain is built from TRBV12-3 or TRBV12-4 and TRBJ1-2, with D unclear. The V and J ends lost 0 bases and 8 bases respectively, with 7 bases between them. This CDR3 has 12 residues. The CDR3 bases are TGTGCCAGCAGTTTAGCCAGTAGCGGCTACACCTTC. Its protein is CASSLASSGYTF.

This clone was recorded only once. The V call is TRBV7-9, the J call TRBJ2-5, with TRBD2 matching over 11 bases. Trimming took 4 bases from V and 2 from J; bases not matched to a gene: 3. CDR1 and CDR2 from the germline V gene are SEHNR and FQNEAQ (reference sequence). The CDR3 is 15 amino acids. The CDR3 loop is CASSSRLAGQETQYF. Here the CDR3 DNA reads TGTGCCAGCAGCTCGCGACTAGCGGGGCAAGAGACCCAGTACTTC. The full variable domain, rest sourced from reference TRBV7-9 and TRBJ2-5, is DTGVSQNPRHKITKRGQNVTFRCDPISEHNRLYWYRQTLGQGPEFLTYFQNEAQLEKSRLLSDRFSAERPKGSFSTLEIQRTEQGDSAMYLCASSSRLAGQETQYFGPGTRLLVL.